This T cell receptor beta chain appears in the sequencing data of a study of cytomegalovirus exposure and HLA in healthy donors. The PCR ran on 60 Vbeta and 13 Jbeta primers. In the original processing: In a later analysis, of 80 million or so unique beta chains, roughly 10 million appeared in at least two donors. The data were produced by immunoSEQ multiplex PCR, yet TCRdb's version contains in-frame clones alone and is incomplete. The DNA was the basis for D and trimming; V, J and clone size are from that table. The sample shows some 130,000 clones, roughly three quarters of them seen only once. Sequencing was performed on PBMCs. The origin of this receptor is a man in his late teens or twenties in good health and CMV-seronegative.

CDR3 nucleotides: TGTGCCAGCAGCCCGCCCGGGAGCTCCTACGAGCAGTACTTC. This encodes CASSPPGSSYEQYF. J is TRBJ2-7 and V is TRBV11-2, with D tentatively TRBD2 (6 bases). CDR1 and CDR2 from the germline V gene are SGHAT and FQNNGV. The CDR3 length is 14 residues. V shed 5 bases and J shed 0 bases, with 11 bases lying between them.